The 2 T cell receptor beta chains reported below all come from one sample, sequenced in a study of cytomegalovirus exposure and HLA in healthy donors. Clones were read by immunoSEQ multiplex PCR, and TCRdb kept only the in-frame ones, dropping some. Altogether 110,000 or so clones are present, around 89% being singletons, with the ten largest covering more than 1.5%. The sample comprised PBMCs. These receptors came from a man between 18 and 35 years old in good health and CMV-seronegative.

This clone was seen more than once but under ten times. The chain combines TRBV9 with TRBJ1-3; 10 nucleotides align to TRBD1. This CDR3 is built from 15 residues. Unmatched junction bases numbered 4, after V lost 3 bases and J lost 4 bases. Germline assignment: CDR1 SGDLS and CDR2 YYNGEE. As DNA, the CDR3 is TGTGCCAGCAGCGGCGGGACAGGGGCGGGAAACACCATATATTTT. This translates into CASSGGTGAGNTIYF.

This chain uses TRBV19 with TRBJ2-6; TRBD1 is a possible D gene (6 bases). Germline values: CDR1 LNHDA, CDR2 SQIVND (reference sequence). The CDR3 extends over 17 amino acids. V gave up 4 bases and J gave up 0 bases, with 13 bases separating them. CDR3 sequence: CASSTHRASSGANVLTF. CDR3 coding DNA: TGTGCCAGTAGTACGCACAGGGCGAGCTCTGGGGCCAACGTCCTGACTTTC.